This is a list of T cell receptor beta chains from one sample in a study of blood T cell repertoires in COVID-19. Assay used: immunoSEQ multiplex PCR; TCRdb lists only in-frame clones, some missing. The sample contains fewer than 85,000 clones, about 90% of which appear only once. Sequenced: peripheral blood. These receptors all come from a human donor in a cohort sampled during active COVID-19. CDR3s leave out the opening cysteine and the closing phenylalanine or tryptophan. Each record gives: CDR3 length, V gene, CDR3 protein.

>13|TRBV5-6
ASSVRDGGQETQY
>12|TRBV27
ASSPGQVRNEQF
>13|TRBV5-6
ASSFGGQAPEKLF
>12|TRBV19
ASSIEDGTNGYT
>15|TRBV18
ASSPGSSGSVYNEQF
>12|TRBV19
ASSIFQGTDTQY
>10|TRBV10-1
ATGGRVTEAF
>11|TRBV19
ASSTVVSGEQF
>12|TRBV14
ASSQAQGTSPLH
>12|TRBV7-2
ASRRTGVIGELF
>13|TRBV27
ASGIREAGYNEQF
>15|TRBV18
ASSRSSGTGGPNEQF
>14|TRBV4-2
ASSQGDRGNTGELF
>12|TRBV7-9
ASSFGDRDEKLF
>13|TRBV5-1
ASSGAANKQETQY
>12|TRBV5-6
ASGKRTPFYGYT
>15|TRBV13
ASSRPGTGTIYSPLH
>17|TRBV5-1
ASSSVLRDSEFLYGGYT
>13|TRBV7-3
ASSLSAGASYEQY
>11|TRBV6-4
ASSDQNNTPQY
>13|TRBV5-1
ASSLGLAGTGELF
>12|TRBV7-9
ASSLRGTNEKLF
>14|TRBV15
ATSRAPSGVKETQY
>11|TRBV5-5
ASSLWARGEQF
>13|TRBV6-1
ASSEGPGSMYEQF